The 12 T cell receptor beta chains in this list originate from one sample, sequenced in a study of radiotherapy plus CTLA-4 blockade in lung cancer (dated by TCRdb to 2016 to 2018). The library was made by the immunoSEQ multiplex PCR assay. Sourced from immuneACCESS, this table was stored by TCRdb with only in-frame sequences that have V and J called. A share of the clones is absent; for the studies checked, an unresolved V gene accounts for under half, and the remainder has no known explanation. The sample contains approximately 73,000 clones, roughly 91% of them found a single time. About 38% of the sample belongs to the ten largest clones. Sample: peripheral blood, taken from a patient treated with radiotherapy plus ipilimumab. The receptors stem from a human donor with non-small cell lung cancer that progressed on radiotherapy plus ipilimumab.

The rearrangement uses TRBV11-2 and TRBJ2-1; D might be TRBD1 (6 bases). V shed 5 bases and J shed 2 bases, with 22 bases lying between them. This CDR3 comprises 18 residues. CDR1 is SGHAT, CDR2 FQNNGV, per germline. CDR3 DNA sequence: TGTGCCAGCAGCGAAAGGGACACCCGGGTGTTTGCCTACAATGAGCAGTTCTTC. Its protein product is CASSERDTRVFAYNEQFF.

The CDR3 is CASSPSSYEQYV. The CDR3 coding sequence is TGTGCCAGCTCACCAAGCTCCTACGAGCAGTACGTC. The chain uses TRBV18 and TRBJ2-7; D gene unclear. This CDR3 is built from 12 residues. CDR1 is KGHSH and CDR2 is LQKENI in the germline V gene. Trimming shortened V by 2 bases and J by 0 bases, and 2 bases separated the two germline ends.

In the case of this clone: An end of the junction does not agree with germline; a read error may underlie this. V usage is TRBV5-5 and J usage is TRBJ2-5, with D unclear. CDR3 length equals 12 residues. Looked up from germline, CDR1 is SGHKS and CDR2 is YYEKEE (reference sequence). The CDR3 DNA sequence: TGTGCCAGCAGCCCGAACCAGGAGACCCAGTACTTC. As protein: CASSPNQETQYF. Supplemented by reference TRBV5-5 and TRBJ2-5, the full variable domain reads DAGVTQSPTHLIKTRGQQVTLRCSPISGHKSVSWYQQVLGQGPQFIFQYYEKEERGRGNFPDRFSARQFPNYSSELNVNALLLGDSALYLCASSPNQETQYFGPGTRLLVL.

The V and J genes are TRBV7-2 and TRBJ2-7; D gene unclear. Germline V gene data show CDR1 as SGHTA and CDR2 as FQGNSA. The CDR3 extends over 13 amino acids. V was cut by 5 bases and J by 4 bases, with 12 bases left in between. The CDR3 region is CASSPALGYEQYF. The CDR3 DNA is TGTGCCAGCAGCCCCGCCCTAGGGTACGAGCAGTACTTC.

The V and J genes are TRBV6-5 and TRBJ2-7; 12 nucleotides agree with TRBD1. The CDR3 totals 13 residues. The ends lost 6 bases at V and 5 bases at J; junction bases unmatched: 2. Germline values: CDR1 MNHEY, CDR2 SVGAGI. CDR3 loop: CASRGTGGHEQYF. CDR3 DNA sequence: TGTGCCAGCAGGGGGACAGGGGGCCACGAGCAGTACTTC.

The rearrangement uses TRBV27 and TRBJ1-1; no firm D call. The CDR3 is 13 amino acids. V shed 5 bases and J shed 4 bases, with 11 bases lying between them. Germline V gene data show CDR1 as MNHEY and CDR2 as SMNVEV (reference sequence). CDR3 sequence (DNA): TGTGCCAGCAGTGACACCTCAGCCACTGAAGCTTTCTTT. Translated, it gives CASSDTSATEAFF.

J is TRBJ2-1 and V is TRBV6-1; D tentatively reads TRBD1 or TRBD2 (6 bases each). Trimming shortened V by 1 base and J by 4 bases, and 11 bases separated the two germline ends. This CDR3 is built from 15 residues. The germline CDR1 and CDR2 sequences are MNHNS and SASEGT. This chain's CDR3 is CASSEDAGHYNEQFF. DNA of the CDR3: TGTGCCAGCAGTGAAGATGCGGGACATTACAATGAGCAGTTCTTC.

The chain couples TRBV5-1 to TRBJ2-5, with 9 bases matching TRBD2. The germline gives CDR1 SGHRS, CDR2 YFSETQ. The junction had 6 bases not matched to a gene; V was cut back by 1 base and J by 2 bases. The CDR3 has 16 residues. The CDR3 sequence is CASSLLTAGGQETQYF. The DNA for the CDR3 is TGCGCCAGCAGCTTGTTAACAGCGGGAGGACAAGAGACCCAGTACTTC.

The genes are TRBV10-1 and TRBJ2-3; tentative D call: TRBD1 (5 bases). V was cut by 3 bases and J by 5 bases, with 12 bases left in between. Germline V gene lookup returns CDR1 WNHNN and CDR2 SYGVQD (reference sequence). The CDR3 spans 14 residues. The CDR3, as DNA: TGCGCCAGCAGTGATGCGTCAGGGCGAGATACGCAGTATTTT. Translating it yields CASSDASGRDTQYF.

This clone was recorded a few times. This chain connects TRBV5-4 to TRBJ2-5, with TRBD2 matching 12 bases. V gave up 3 bases and J gave up 0 bases; unmatched junction bases: 9. CDR1 and CDR2 (germline): SGHNT, YYREEE (reference sequence). The CDR3 has 18 residues. The CDR3 spells CASSSQTSGSWYQETQYF. In DNA form, the CDR3 reads TGTGCCAGCAGCTCCCAGACTAGCGGGAGTTGGTACCAAGAGACCCAGTACTTC.

The V gene is TRBV7-2, the J gene TRBJ2-7; D gene uncertain. The CDR3 runs to 13 residues. The ends were cut back, 1 base at V and 4 bases at J, with 8 bases in the middle. The germline CDR1 and CDR2 sequences are SGHTA and FQGNSA. The CDR3 DNA sequence: TGTGCCAGCAGCTTAGGGGGATTTTACGAGCAGTACTTC. Protein product: CASSLGGFYEQYF.

The CDR3 loop reads CASSPPGSLAKNIQYF. The CDR3, as DNA: TGTGCCAGCAGTCCCCCGGGGTCCCTAGCCAAAAACATTCAGTACTTC. The chain joins TRBV28 to TRBJ2-4; D possibly corresponds to TRBD2 (5 bases). Trimming left V 5 bases short and J 0 bases short, with 14 bases between. CDR3 length: 16 amino acids. CDR1 MDHEN and CDR2 SYDVKM come from the germline V gene.